This TCR beta chain derives from a study of patients and donors after allogeneic stem cell transplantation. TCRdb processed the RT-PCR reads anew with MiXCR; each CDR3 protein has one entry. The data hold about 410,000 distinct CDR3 sequences, with 16% observed a single time. V gave up 5 bases and J gave up 4 bases; unmatched junction bases: 6. This CDR3 has 14 amino acids. Germline assignment: CDR1 DFQATT and CDR2 SNEGSKA (reference sequence). In this sample, this clonotype turned up a few times. The J gene is TRBJ2-1, the V gene TRBV20-1, with TRBD2 identical over 9 bases. Material for sequencing was blood, either unsorted or a sorted T cell fraction (not recorded which). The TCR originated in a human donor who was either an allogeneic HSCT recipient or a stem cell or donor lymphocyte infusion donor (not recorded which). It is not recorded whose cells these are; they may come from a transplant donor. The CDR3 DNA sequence: TGCAGTGCTGGAAAGCGGGGGGAGTACAATGAGCAGTTCTTC. It yields the protein CSAGKRGEYNEQFF.